The 26 T cell receptor beta chains below all came from one sample that was sequenced in a study of tumor and adjacent non-tumor tissue in lung cancer. The library came from three nested PCR rounds adapted from ARM-PCR protocols. TCRdb processed the multiplex PCR reads anew with MiXCR; each CDR3 protein has one entry. The sample includes tens of thousands of distinct CDR3 sequences, 80% to 85% of them seen just once. This sample's RNA came from whole unsorted tissue. The specimen sequenced was lung tumor tissue. The origin of the receptors is a woman in her forties or fifties with non-small cell lung cancer.

This clonotype was observed a single time. Germline and junction disagree at one end, which may indicate a read error. The chain uses TRBV29-1 and TRBJ2-1; 7 bases line up with TRBD2. The germline V gene has CDR1 SQVTM and CDR2 ANQGSEA. The CDR3 consists of 16 residues. The CDR3 is CIVASPGLSGGGGQFF. The CDR3 bases are TGCATCGTTGCCAGCCCGGGACTATCGGGAGGCGGTGGGCAGTTCTTC.

This chain uses TRBV20-1 with TRBJ2-1; TRBD2 agrees at 7 bases. Unmatched junction bases numbered 7, after V lost 0 bases and J lost 8 bases. The CDR3 is made up of 14 amino acids. Germline lookup yields CDR1 DFQATT and CDR2 SNEGSKA (reference sequence). In DNA form, the CDR3 reads TGCAGTGCTAGAGATCCACTGGGGGGGGATGAGCAGTTCTTC. This gives the protein CSARDPLGGDEQFF.

With regard to this clonotype: Germline and junction disagree at one end, which may indicate a read error. The rearrangement uses TRBV11-1 and TRBJ2-7; D is ambiguous. The CDR3 sequence is 13 residues long. The germline gives CDR1 SGHAT, CDR2 FQDESV (reference sequence). CDR3 protein: CVSSPRASYEQYF. CDR3 DNA sequence: TGTGTCAGCAGCCCTAGGGCATCTTACGAGCAATACTTC. The full variable domain, its missing parts supplied by reference TRBV11-1 and TRBJ2-7, is EAEVAQSPRYKITEKSQAVAFWCDPISGHATLYWYRQILGQGPELLVQFQDESVVDDSQLPKDRFSAERLKGVDSTLKIQPAELGDSAMYLCVSSPRASYEQYFGPGTRLTVT.

A remark on this clonotype: Since no conserved phenylalanine or tryptophan closes the CDR3, a read error is the likely cause. CDR3: CASSLGQRGTEAFV. CDR3 bases: TGTGCCAGCAGTTTGGGACAACGGGGGACTGAAGCTTTCGTT. The gene calls are TRBV5-6 and TRBJ1-1; TRBD1 might be the D (6 bases). Germline loops: CDR1 SGHDT, CDR2 YYEEEE. CDR3 length: 14 amino acids.

This clonotype was seen a few times. One end of the junction fails to match germline, which may point to a read error. The chain employs TRBV11-2 and TRBJ2-1, with 11 bases matching TRBD2. This CDR3 contains 17 residues. Germline loops: CDR1 SGHAT, CDR2 FQNNGV. CDR3 in DNA: TGTGCCAGCAGTTTAGAGTCGGAACTAGCGGGAGTCGATGAGCAGTTCTTC. As protein: CASSLESELAGVDEQFF.

This clonotype was observed a single time. The germline gene is not matched at one end of the junction; a read error may be the cause. The rearrangement uses TRBV6-2 or TRBV6-3 and TRBJ2-3, with a possible D match to TRBD2 (6 bases). The CDR3 sequence is 16 residues long. CDR1 is MNHEY, CDR2 SVGEGT, per germline. The CDR3 DNA reads as TGTGCCAACAGTACCTCCCCGGGGACTGGGAAAGATACGCAGTATTTT. It translates to CANSTSPGTGKDTQYF.

As for this clonotype: A read error may produce the germline difference seen at one junction end. This chain uses TRBV12-3 or TRBV12-4 with TRBJ2-3, with D unresolved. This CDR3 spans 15 amino acids. CDR3 in DNA: TGTGCCAGTAGTTTAGAGACACTAAGCACAGATATACATTATTTT. It encodes CASSLETLSTDIHYF.

This clonotype came up many times. CDR3 sequence: CSANSGSRTGELFF. The CDR3 DNA reads TGCAGTGCCAATAGCGGGAGTAGGACCGGGGAGCTGTTTTTT. The rearrangement joins TRBV20-1 to TRBJ2-2, with 9 bases aligning to TRBD2. V shed 6 bases and J 5 bases; nucleotides not matched to a gene: 7. Per germline, CDR1 DFQATT and CDR2 SNEGSKA (reference sequence). The CDR3 length is 14 residues.

Comments on this clonotype: Here the CDR3 omits its conserved ending phenylalanine or tryptophan, so a read error is the likely source. This chain links TRBV11-2 with TRBJ2-7, with 9 nucleotides matching TRBD1. Germline V CDR1 and CDR2: SGHAT, FQNNGV. This CDR3 has 16 amino acids. V was pared by 5 bases and J by 10 bases, with 18 bases of the junction left unmatched. CDR3 sequence reads: CASSPRPGTGMEEQYL. The DNA of the CDR3 is TGTGCCAGCAGCCCCCGTCCCGGGACAGGGATGGAGGAACAGTACCTC.

The genes are TRBV29-1 and TRBJ2-5, with D maybe TRBD1 (6 bases). The DNA matches TRBJ2-1 better at its end, which makes the J call doubtful. The CDR3 totals 14 residues. Germline V gene data show CDR1 as SQVTM and CDR2 as ANQGSEA. This chain's CDR3 is CSVSGERIRETQFF. The CDR3 region has the DNA TGCAGCGTTTCAGGGGAGAGGATTCGAGAGACCCAGTTCTTC.

Worth noting for this clonotype: One junction end does not reproduce the germline sequence, and a read error may be involved. The rearrangement uses TRBV5-4 and TRBJ2-2; 10 bases align to TRBD2. The CDR3 is 17 amino acids. Per germline, CDR1 SGHNT and CDR2 YYREEE (reference sequence). For the CDR3, the DNA is TGTGCCAGCAGCTTTGGAGCTAGCGGGAGCGGGACCGGAGAGCCGCTTTTT. Protein sequence: CASSFGASGSGTGEPLF.

About this clonotype: A junction end diverges from the germline sequence, so it may reflect a read error. The CDR3 coding sequence is TGTACCAGCAGCCTCCGGGCGGGAAGACTAAACACCGGGGAGCTGTTTTTT. Translation: CTSSLRAGRLNTGELFF. The chain joins TRBV7-3 to TRBJ2-2; possibly TRBD2 for D (6 bases). The CDR3 loop spans 17 amino acids. Germline-derived CDR1 and CDR2 are SGHTA and FQGTGA.

Of note for this clonotype: It is likely a read error, because the conserved phenylalanine at the end of the CDR3 is missing. The DNA is left out, because the CDR3 cannot be placed on it with certainty; the CDR3 is given as TCRdb lists it. The chain employs TRBV20-1 and TRBJ2-7; the D call TRBD1 from the table was never checked on the DNA. The CDR3 spans 13 amino acids, including both terminal residues. Germline assignment: CDR1 DFQATT and CDR2 SNEGSKA (reference sequence). The CDR3 is CSARESRGHEQHL.

This chain connects TRBV29-1 to TRBJ2-2; D is possibly TRBD1 or TRBD2 (5 bases each). Germline loops: CDR1 SQVTM, CDR2 ANQGSEA. Trimming pared 3 bases from V and 3 bases from J, leaving 14 bases between. The CDR3 runs 15 residues. CDR3 amino acids: CSVEGESSDTGELFF. The CDR3 DNA is TGCAGCGTTGAGGGGGAGTCCTCGGACACCGGGGAGCTGTTTTTT.

The chain uses TRBV12-3 or TRBV12-4 and TRBJ1-5; D is undetermined. The V end was cut by 4 bases, the J end by 3 bases, with 10 bases between. The CDR3 is 14 residues long. The CDR3 DNA sequence: TGTGCCAGCAGTTGGGTAGGGTTCAATCAGCCCCAGCATTTT. Its translation is CASSWVGFNQPQHF.

This chain joins TRBV4-2 and TRBJ1-1, with a weak D call TRBD1 (5 bases). Trimming stripped 7 bases from V and 12 bases from J, with 24 bases between. The CDR3 sequence is 14 residues long. The germline V gene has CDR1 LGHNA and CDR2 YNFKEQ. The CDR3 coding sequence is TGTGCCAGCAACCTCAACCCGGGTCAGGGAGTGCCTTTCTTT. It codes for CASNLNPGQGVPFF.

The chain recombines TRBV11-2 with TRBJ2-7; the D gene could be TRBD1 or TRBD2 (5 bases each). V was trimmed by 2 bases and J by 2 bases, leaving 19 bases between them. The germline V gene has CDR1 SGHAT and CDR2 FQNNGV. CDR3 length: 17 amino acids. CDR3 sequence: CASSLLVGRTGPYEQYF. For the CDR3, the DNA is TGTGCCAGCAGCTTACTCGTGGGACGCACGGGGCCCTACGAGCAGTACTTC.

About this clonotype itself: Because it lacks the conserved phenylalanine or tryptophan at the end, this CDR3 is likely a read error. The chain is built from TRBV30 and TRBJ1-1, with a tentative D call TRBD1 (5 bases). Germline V gene lookup returns CDR1 GTSNPN and CDR2 SVGIG (reference sequence). There are 13 residues in the CDR3. CDR3 in DNA: TGCCTGGAGTTTAGGCAGGGAAACACTGAAGCTTTCATT. It is translated as CLEFRQGNTEAFI.

Comments on this clonotype: This may be a read error: a much more frequent sequence differs by one nucleotide. Here the CDR3 omits its conserved ending phenylalanine or tryptophan, so a read error is the likely source. J is TRBJ1-2 and V is TRBV28; D is unresolved. CDR3 length: 11 residues. Germline V gene data show CDR1 as MDHEN and CDR2 as SYDVKM. V was shortened by 1 base and J by 4 bases, with 1 base between the two germline ends. CDR3 region: CASSLSYGYTV. The CDR3 DNA sequence: TGTGCCAGCAGTTTATCCTATGGCTACACCGTC.

Note on this clonotype: One junction end does not reproduce the germline sequence, and a read error may be involved. V usage is TRBV5-6 and J usage is TRBJ2-7; 7 positions match TRBD2. Germline loops: CDR1 SGHDT, CDR2 YYEEEE. The CDR3 is 14 residues long. CDR3 sequence: CASSLAGAPYKQYF. The DNA of the CDR3 is TGTGCCAGCAGCCTGGCGGGAGCCCCCTACAAGCAATACTTC.

The rearrangement links TRBV20-1 to TRBJ1-6; D is undetermined. V was clipped by 7 bases and J by 17 bases, with 21 bases between them. The CDR3 covers 12 residues. Germline loops: CDR1 DFQATT, CDR2 SNEGSKA (reference sequence). The CDR3: CSVHNGNHFFHF. CDR3 DNA sequence: TGCAGTGTCCACAATGGGAACCATTTCTTCCACTTT.

A word on this clonotype: One junction end does not reproduce the germline sequence, and a read error may be involved. V usage is TRBV11-2 and J usage is TRBJ1-1; 7 bases align to TRBD1. Germline V gene sequence: CDR1 SGHAT, CDR2 FQNNGV. CDR3 length: 18 residues. The CDR3 reads CASNRGGAGPWGNTEAFF. CDR3 coding DNA: TGTGCCAGCAATCGAGGGGGCGCAGGTCCTTGGGGGAACACTGAGGCTTTCTTT. The variable domain in full, with the rest retrieved from reference TRBV11-2 and TRBJ1-1, is EAGVAQSPRYKIIEKRQSVAFWCNPISGHATLYWYQQILGQGPKLLIQFQNNGVVDDSQLPKDRFSAERLKGVDSTLKIQPAKLEDSAVYLCASNRGGAGPWGNTEAFFGQGTRLTVV.

For this clonotype: One end of the junction is discordant with germline, which a read error may explain. The chain combines TRBV5-5 with TRBJ2-3; 10 nucleotides match TRBD2. The CDR3 is made up of 18 amino acids. CDR1 is SGHKS and CDR2 is YYEKEE in the germline V gene (reference sequence). The DNA for the CDR3 is TGTGCCAGCAGCACCGGACTAGCGGTACCTAGTGGGACAGATACGCAGTGTTTT. Protein product: CASSTGLAVPSGTDTQCF.

The CDR3 spells CISSQTSVSNSYNEQFF. The DNA of the CDR3 is TGCATCAGCAGCCAAACTAGCGTTTCGAACTCCTACAATGAGCAGTTCTTC. The chain joins TRBV4-3 to TRBJ2-1; 7 bases match TRBD2. Germline V gene data show CDR1 as LGHNA and CDR2 as YSLEER. The CDR3 consists of 17 residues.

This clonotype was counted once. The CDR3 ends on some other residue instead of the conserved phenylalanine or tryptophan, so this is likely a read error. The genes are TRBV4-2 and TRBJ1-2; the D gene is possibly TRBD1 (6 bases). The CDR3 is 17 amino acids. CDR1 is LGHNA and CDR2 is YNFKEQ in the germline V gene. The CDR3 spells CASSQDSAQGGYYGYTI. The DNA for the CDR3 is TGTGCCAGCAGCCAAGATTCCGCCCAAGGGGGATACTATGGATACACCATT.

Regarding this clonotype: In this CDR3 the conserved last residue, phenylalanine or tryptophan, is missing, so a read error is likely. The chain is built from TRBV4-1 and TRBJ2-7; maybe TRBD1 (5 bases). The CDR3 totals 17 residues. V was pared by 4 bases and J by 3 bases, with 22 bases between. From germline, CDR1 is MGHRA and CDR2 YSYEKL. This chain's CDR3 is CASSRYGAMAGDYEQYL. Written as DNA, the CDR3 is TGCGCCAGCAGCCGGTATGGGGCGATGGCAGGAGACTACGAGCAGTACTTA.